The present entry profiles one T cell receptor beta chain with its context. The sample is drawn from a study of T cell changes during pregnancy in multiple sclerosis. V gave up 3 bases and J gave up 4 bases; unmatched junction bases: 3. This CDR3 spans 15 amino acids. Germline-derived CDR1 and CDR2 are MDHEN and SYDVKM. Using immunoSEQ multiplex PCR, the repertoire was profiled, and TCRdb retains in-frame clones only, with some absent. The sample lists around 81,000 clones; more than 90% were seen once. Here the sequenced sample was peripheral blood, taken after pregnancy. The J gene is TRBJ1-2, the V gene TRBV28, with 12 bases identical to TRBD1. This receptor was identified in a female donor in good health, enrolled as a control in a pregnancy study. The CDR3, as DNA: TGTGCCAGCAGTTTTAGGGACAGGGGGCCCTATGGCTACACCTTC. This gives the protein CASSFRDRGPYGYTF.